The clone carrying this T cell receptor beta chain was observed a few times. The antigen remains undetermined. The data belong to a study of response to subunit inactivated influenza vaccine. The CDR3 runs to 15 residues. The germline V gene encodes CDR1 MNHNS and CDR2 SASEGT. Trimming shortened V by 4 bases and J by 9 bases, and 18 bases separated the two germline ends. Using its own MiXCR run on the RT-PCR reads, TCRdb lists one record per CDR3 protein. The sample lists around 470,000 distinct CDR3 sequences; roughly 7.6% were seen once. Whole-study results and caveats: It was suggested by the authors that few new T cells are recruited by each seasonal influenza vaccination.

Specimen: PBMCs from blood, collected less than 30 months after vaccination. The sequence was collected from a man in his fifties or sixties who received an inactivated influenza vaccine. The chain joins TRBV6-1 to TRBJ2-2; D may correspond to TRBD1 or TRBD2 (5 bases each). CDR3 loop: CASSAGPVAPRELFF. CDR3 DNA: TGTGCCAGCAGTGCAGGGCCAGTAGCGCCCCGGGAGCTGTTTTTT.